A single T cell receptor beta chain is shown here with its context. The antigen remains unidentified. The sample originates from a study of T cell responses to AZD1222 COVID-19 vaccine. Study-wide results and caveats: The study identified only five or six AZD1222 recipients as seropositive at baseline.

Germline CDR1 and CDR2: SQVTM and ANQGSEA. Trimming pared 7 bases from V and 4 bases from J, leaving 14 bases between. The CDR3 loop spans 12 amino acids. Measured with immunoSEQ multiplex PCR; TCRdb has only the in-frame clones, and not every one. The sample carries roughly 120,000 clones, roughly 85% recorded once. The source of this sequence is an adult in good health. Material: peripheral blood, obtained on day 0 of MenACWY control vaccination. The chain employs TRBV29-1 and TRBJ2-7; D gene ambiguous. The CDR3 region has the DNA TGCAGCGCTTGGTGGATTTCTTACGAGCAGTACTTC. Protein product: CSAWWISYEQYF.